The 15 T cell receptor beta chains in this list originate from one sample, sequenced in a study of high-grade serous ovarian cancer treatment subgroups. Generated by immunoSEQ multiplex PCR, the TCRdb table keeps only in-frame clones and is missing some. Of 5,000 or so clones in the sample, 60% to 75% are singletons; the top ten hold less than 10%. Tumor tissue was taken before any definitive surgery or chemotherapy was given. The sequenced sample was tumor tissue. Every receptor here comes from a human donor with high-grade serous ovarian cancer.

The V and J genes are TRBV27 and TRBJ1-1, with D tentatively TRBD1 (6 bases). The CDR3 runs 13 residues. Germline CDR1 MNHEY, CDR2 SMNVEV (reference sequence). The germline V and J ends were trimmed by 5 bases and 1 base, with 8 bases remaining between them. CDR3 nucleotide sequence: TGTGCCAGCAGTCAACAGGGGAACACTGAAGCTTTCTTT. Its protein product is CASSQQGNTEAFF.

This clone has just a few counts. CDR3 DNA sequence: TGTGCCAGCAGCAAAGATAGGGGCCAGCCCCAGCATTTT. It translates to CASSKDRGQPQHF. This sequence joins TRBV21-1 and TRBJ1-5; the table names TRBD1, a call not compared with the DNA. TRBV21-1 is classified as a pseudogene. This CDR3 is 13 amino acids long.

The genes are TRBV28 and TRBJ2-3; no definite D call. The germline V and J ends were trimmed by 6 bases and 5 bases, with 12 bases remaining between them. CDR1 and CDR2 from the germline V gene are MDHEN and SYDVKM. This CDR3 region has 13 residues. The CDR3 DNA follows: TGTGCCAGCAGAGGGCCGCTTGAAGATACGCAGTATTTT. Translating it yields CASRGPLEDTQYF.

This chain links TRBV6-1 with TRBJ2-7; D possibly uses TRBD1 or TRBD2 (5 bases each). The CDR3 has 15 amino acids. Germline CDR1 is MNHNS and CDR2 is SASEGT. V shed 6 bases and J shed 2 bases, with 17 bases lying between them. CDR3 residues: CASSLLLGVPYEQYF. The CDR3 region has the DNA TGTGCCAGCAGCCTACTTTTGGGGGTACCCTACGAGCAGTACTTC.

The CDR3 nucleotides read TGTGCCAGCAGCTTAGCAGGATATGCAACTAATGAAAAACTGTTTTTT. Translated, it gives CASSLAGYATNEKLFF. V and J are TRBV7-6 and TRBJ1-4; D gene ambiguous. CDR1 SGHVS and CDR2 FNYEAQ come from the germline V gene. This CDR3 has 16 amino acids. The V gene lost 0 bases and the J gene lost 0 bases, with 8 bases spanning the gap.

As regards this clone: A read error may account for a junction end that differs from germline. V is TRBV20-1 and J is TRBJ2-7; the D call may be TRBD1 or TRBD2 (5 bases each). This CDR3 is 11 amino acids long. Germline-derived CDR1 and CDR2 are DFQATT and SNEGSKA (reference sequence). This chain's CDR3 is CSARGDYEQYF. In DNA, the CDR3 is TGCAGTGCCAGAGGGGATTACGAGCAGTACTTC.

The V call is TRBV7-9, the J call TRBJ2-7; 12 bases agree with TRBD2. Germline V gives CDR1 SEHNR, CDR2 FQNEAQ (reference sequence). The V and J ends lost 7 bases and 2 bases, in that order; junction bases with no gene match: 6. The CDR3 loop spans 15 amino acids. CDR3 sequence: CASTRTSGNTYEQYF. CDR3 DNA sequence: TGTGCCAGCACCCGGACTAGCGGGAACACCTACGAGCAGTACTTC.

The V call is TRBV4-1, the J call TRBJ2-1; 7 nucleotides align to TRBD1. J was trimmed by 8 bases and V by 5 bases; bases with no gene match: 12. The CDR3 has 15 residues. From germline, CDR1 is MGHRA and CDR2 YSYEKL. The CDR3 DNA follows: TGCGCCAGCAGCAAACAGGGGACCCGCGGCGATGAGCAGTTCTTC. As protein: CASSKQGTRGDEQFF.

This clone was detected only once. V gene TRBV11-3 combines with J gene TRBJ2-2; D is undetermined. CDR3 length equals 13 residues. Trimming removed 5 bases from V and 8 bases from J, with 12 bases in between. Per germline, CDR1 SGHNT and CDR2 YENEEA. The CDR3 protein is CASSTTRAGELFF. The CDR3 DNA reads TGTGCCAGCAGCACGACCCGCGCGGGGGAGCTGTTTTTT.

The chain joins TRBV10-1 to TRBJ2-3; D may be TRBD2 (6 bases). Trimming removed 9 bases at V and 0 bases at J, with 16 bases between. CDR3 size: 15 residues. Germline V gene data show CDR1 as WNHNN and CDR2 as SYGVQD (reference sequence). Written as DNA, the CDR3 is TGCGCCAGTACCCCTGGGCTAGCGAGCACAGATACGCAGTATTTT. Translating gives CASTPGLASTDTQYF.

The V call is TRBV30, the J call TRBJ2-1; TRBD2 matches at 7 bases. The germline V gene encodes CDR1 GTSNPN and CDR2 SVGIG (reference sequence). CDR3 length equals 18 residues. With V trimmed by 0 bases and J by 4 bases, 15 bases remained unmatched. The CDR3 region is CAWSVPAGVGDWYNEQFF. CDR3 DNA: TGTGCCTGGAGTGTACCTGCGGGAGTGGGCGATTGGTACAATGAGCAGTTCTTC.

The chain is built from TRBV7-9 and TRBJ2-5, with 9 bases identical to TRBD2. This CDR3 is built from 17 residues. The ends lost 5 bases at V and 0 bases at J; junction bases unmatched: 10. Germline V gives CDR1 SEHNR, CDR2 FQNEAQ (reference sequence). The CDR3 loop reads CASSHRLAVSYQETQYF. The CDR3 coding sequence is TGTGCCAGCAGCCACAGACTAGCGGTATCGTACCAAGAGACCCAGTACTTC.

This chain joins TRBV7-2 and TRBJ2-1; perhaps TRBD1 as D (6 bases). The germline V gene encodes CDR1 SGHTA and CDR2 FQGNSA. This CDR3 has 17 amino acids. With 1 base removed from V and 2 bases from J, the gap between germline ends came to 15 bases. The CDR3, as DNA: TGTGCCAGCAGCTTAGGACCGTACAGGGTAACCTACAATGAGCAGTTCTTC. Translation: CASSLGPYRVTYNEQFF.

The chain uses TRBV11-2 and TRBJ1-4; TRBD1 might be the D (6 bases). Trimming took off 5 bases at V and 0 bases at J, with 16 bases between the two ends. The CDR3 extends over 17 amino acids. CDR1 SGHAT and CDR2 FQNNGV come from the germline V gene. CDR3 DNA sequence: TGTGCCAGCAGCGGCCTCGGACAGATAACAACTAATGAAAAACTGTTTTTT. Amino acid sequence: CASSGLGQITTNEKLFF.

V usage is TRBV7-9 and J usage is TRBJ2-1, with 10 bases that match TRBD1. The trim removed 6 bases at V and 7 bases at J, leaving 12 bases unmatched. The CDR3 is made up of 16 amino acids. Looked up from germline, CDR1 is SEHNR and CDR2 is FQNEAQ (reference sequence). CDR3 in amino acids: CASSRPGTGVLNEQFF. The CDR3 coding sequence is TGTGCCAGCAGTAGACCCGGGACAGGGGTCTTGAATGAGCAGTTCTTC.